This passage covers 17 T cell receptor beta chains from one sample sequenced in a study of blood T cell repertoires in COVID-19. Clones were read by immunoSEQ multiplex PCR, and TCRdb kept only the in-frame ones, dropping some. Seen here are around 220,000 clones, 88% observed once, and the top ten hold about 15%. Sequences were obtained from PBMCs or T cells enriched from blood (not recorded which). The receptors stem from a woman in her fifties or sixties with acute COVID-19.

This clone appeared a few times. The chain couples TRBV13 to TRBJ1-2; 10 bases align to TRBD1. There are 15 residues in the CDR3. Germline V gene data show CDR1 as PRHDT and CDR2 as FYEKMQ (reference sequence). V dropped 3 bases and J dropped 4; count of bases not matched to a gene: 5. The CDR3 region is CASSFRGQGVYGYTF. CDR3 DNA: TGTGCCAGCAGCTTTCGAGGACAGGGGGTCTATGGCTACACCTTC.

This chain connects TRBV28 to TRBJ1-2, with 11 bases identical to TRBD1. The V segment lost 10 bases and the J segment 1 base; nucleotides outside the gene matches: 14. Germline V gene sequence: CDR1 MDHEN, CDR2 SYDVKM. The CDR3 has 17 residues. CDR3 region: CATEPTGQGVSNYGYTF. Here the CDR3 DNA reads TGTGCCACCGAGCCTACGGGACAGGGGGTTAGTAACTATGGCTACACCTTC.

This clone was counted once. V usage is TRBV28 and J usage is TRBJ1-6; 10 nucleotides match TRBD1. Per the germline V gene, CDR1 is MDHEN and CDR2 is SYDVKM. Trimming removed 3 bases from V and 6 bases from J; junction bases left unmatched: 5. The CDR3 has 16 amino acids. The CDR3 protein is CASSLRGQGINSPLHF. CDR3 coding DNA: TGTGCCAGCAGTTTGCGGGGACAGGGGATTAATTCACCCCTCCACTTT.

V gene TRBV12-2 combines with J gene TRBJ2-7; the table assigns TRBD2, which was not confirmed against the DNA. TRBV12-2 is a documented pseudogene. The CDR3 covers 16 residues. CDR3 loop: CASRPRISGRVYEQYF. The CDR3 DNA is TGTGCAAGTCGCCCTAGGATTAGCGGGAGGGTCTACGAGCAGTACTTC.

This clone showed up just once. V usage is TRBV11-2 and J usage is TRBJ2-1; D is possibly TRBD2 (6 bases). The CDR3 contains 17 residues. V lost 5 bases and J lost 6, with 23 bases in between. The germline CDR1 and CDR2 sequences are SGHAT and FQNNGV. CDR3 in DNA: TGTGCCAGCAGCCCCCACGCTCTAGCGCGGCTGATCAATGAGCAGTTCTTC. It translates to CASSPHALARLINEQFF.

The rearrangement links TRBV5-1 to TRBJ2-5; D may be TRBD1 (6 bases). CDR3 length: 14 amino acids. The germline V and J ends were trimmed by 0 bases and 5 bases, with 11 bases remaining between them. CDR1 is SGHRS and CDR2 is YFSETQ in the germline V gene. The CDR3, as DNA: TGCGCCAGCAGCTTGGACAGGGCGATGGAGACCCAGTACTTC. The encoded protein is CASSLDRAMETQYF.

The chain couples TRBV7-9 to TRBJ1-1, with D possibly TRBD1 on 5 matching bases. The CDR3 extends over 15 amino acids. Trimming cost V 5 bases and J 4 bases, with 17 bases left between them. Germline CDR1 is SEHNR and CDR2 is FQNEAQ (reference sequence). DNA of the CDR3: TGTGCCAGCAGCCTCCGTTCGGGGGTAGGCACTGAAGCTTTCTTT. As protein: CASSLRSGVGTEAFF.

J is TRBJ1-1 and V is TRBV4-1, with D tentatively TRBD1 (6 bases). Trimming pared 3 bases from V and 1 base from J, leaving 18 bases between. This CDR3 is 17 amino acids long. CDR1 MGHRA and CDR2 YSYEKL come from the germline V gene. The CDR3 sequence is CASSQNTRGQSNTEAFF. In DNA, the CDR3 is TGCGCCAGCAGCCAGAATACCCGGGGACAATCGAACACTGAAGCTTTCTTT.

This chain links TRBV6-5 with TRBJ1-2, with unresolved D. The V and J ends lost 2 bases and 2 bases respectively, with 6 bases between them. Germline V gives CDR1 MNHEY, CDR2 SVGAGI. The CDR3 loop spans 13 amino acids. CDR3 sequence: CASSYTGNYGYTF. The DNA of the CDR3 is TGTGCCAGCAGTTACACGGGAAACTATGGCTACACCTTC.

A few counts support this clone. The chain employs TRBV7-2 and TRBJ1-3, with TRBD1 as a possible D gene (5 bases). From germline, CDR1 is SGHTA and CDR2 FQGNSA. Trimming removed 2 bases from V and 0 bases from J, with 11 bases in between. This CDR3 region has 16 residues. The CDR3 region is CASSLWGVASGNTIYF. The CDR3 DNA reads TGTGCCAGCAGCTTATGGGGGGTAGCCTCTGGAAACACCATATATTTT.

This clone was seen once. The chain employs TRBV7-3 and TRBJ2-2; 12 bases match TRBD2. Trimming removed 4 bases from V and 6 bases from J; junction bases left unmatched: 9. Germline V lookup: CDR1 SGHTA, CDR2 FQGTGA. This CDR3 is 17 amino acids long. CDR3 in DNA: TGTGCCAGCAGCTCCCCGGCGCGACTAGCGGGAGCCGGGGAGCTGTTTTTT. Translating it yields CASSSPARLAGAGELFF.

CDR3 DNA sequence: TGTGCCAGCAGCTTTCCGACAGGCAACTATGGCTACACCTTC. It is translated as CASSFPTGNYGYTF. V gene TRBV11-1 combines with J gene TRBJ1-2; a weak D match, TRBD1 (6 bases). V was cut by 3 bases and J by 2 bases, with 10 bases left in between. The CDR3 is made up of 14 amino acids. Germline V CDR1 and CDR2: SGHAT, FQDESV (reference sequence).

The chain uses TRBV1 and TRBJ2-1; the D call TRBD2 from the table was never checked on the DNA. TRBV1 is assigned pseudogene status. This CDR3 spans 15 amino acids. The CDR3 loop is CTSSLKTSGSIEQFF. CDR3 DNA sequence: TGCACCAGCAGTCTCAAAACTAGCGGGAGTATTGAGCAGTTCTTC.

The V gene is TRBV5-4, the J gene TRBJ2-5, with unresolved D. CDR3 length: 16 residues. Germline CDR1 is SGHNT and CDR2 is YYREEE (reference sequence). The ends were cut back, 4 bases at V and 1 base at J, with 17 bases in the middle. As DNA, the CDR3 is TGTGCCAGCAGCCCCGAGGCCGGCACAACCCAAGAGACCCAGTACTTC. Encoded protein: CASSPEAGTTQETQYF.

V is TRBV28 and J is TRBJ2-7, with TRBD1 identical over 9 bases. The CDR3 length is 14 residues. Germline V gene lookup returns CDR1 MDHEN and CDR2 SYDVKM. The ends lost 6 bases at V and 2 bases at J; junction bases unmatched: 5. The CDR3 protein is CASRGTGTPYEQYF. The DNA of the CDR3 is TGTGCCAGCAGGGGGACAGGGACCCCCTACGAGCAGTACTTC.

The chain combines TRBV5-5 with TRBJ1-6; tentatively, D is TRBD1 (6 bases). Germline V lookup: CDR1 SGHKS, CDR2 YYEKEE (reference sequence). The CDR3 is made up of 14 amino acids. V was cut by 9 bases and J by 4 bases, with 14 bases left in between. As DNA, the CDR3 is TGTGCCACCCCAGGGGAGCCGTATAATTCACCCCTCCACTTT. Translated, it gives CATPGEPYNSPLHF.

This clone has more than one count but fewer than ten. The chain is built from TRBV7-2 and TRBJ1-2; D perhaps matches TRBD1 (6 bases). The CDR3 sequence is 14 residues long. Between the trimmed V and J ends, which lost 2 bases and 2 bases, there was a span of 9 bases. CDR1 and CDR2 (germline): SGHTA, FQGNSA. CDR3 bases: TGTGCCAGCAGCTTACAGGGGTCCAACTATGGCTACACCTTC. This gives the protein CASSLQGSNYGYTF.